This TCR beta chain derives from a study of blood T cell repertoires in COVID-19. Study-level information: PBMCs, B-cell-depleted T cells, or T cells were the source of the cDNA or gDNA that made up the material.

Germline-derived CDR1 and CDR2 are MNHEY and SVGEGT. This CDR3 comprises 16 residues. Germline trimming cut 5 bases from V and 2 bases from J; bases unmatched to any gene: 7. Seattle participants joined during active infection and were tracked over time. Original methodology: Counts of nucleated cells, estimated from reference gene primer amplification, were obtained. Using immunoSEQ multiplex PCR, the repertoire was profiled, and TCRdb retains in-frame clones only, with some absent. V, J and clone size reflect that table, while D and trimming were determined from the DNA. Of around 160,000 clones detected, approximately 85% appear once; the ten largest clones hold 8%.

This chain links TRBV6-2 or TRBV6-3 with TRBJ2-2, with 8 positions matching TRBD1. Sequencing was performed on peripheral blood. The clonotype comes from a woman aged 60 to 75 with COVID-19, enrolled during active disease. The CDR3 DNA is TGTGCCAGCAGTAAGACAGGGGCTGTCAACACCGGGGAGCTGTTTTTT. Its translation is CASSKTGAVNTGELFF.